This T cell receptor beta chain was obtained from a study of cytomegalovirus exposure and HLA in healthy donors. Libraries were prepared by immunoSEQ multiplex PCR; TCRdb keeps only in-frame clonotypes and omits some of them. The sample has some 69,000 clones, 95% to 97% seen once. The receptor was derived from a man younger than 30 in good health and CMV-seronegative. Sample: PBMCs.

The CDR3 protein is CASSLSGGTEAFF. Written as DNA, the CDR3 is TGCGCCAGCAGCTTGTCGGGGGGCACTGAAGCTTTCTTT. V usage is TRBV5-1 and J usage is TRBJ1-1; perhaps TRBD1 as D (5 bases). With 1 base removed from V and 4 bases from J, the gap between germline ends came to 8 bases. Germline assignment: CDR1 SGHRS and CDR2 YFSETQ. The CDR3 is 13 residues long.